Below, one TCR beta chain is given with its context. The data are from a study of blood T cell repertoires in COVID-19. Study in general: The samples span acute and convalescent COVID-19 from the United States, Italy and Spain.

Sequenced by immunoSEQ multiplex PCR; TCRdb stores in-frame clones only, minus some. The sample holds under 130,000 clones; 84% are singletons and the top ten take 10% to 15%. This sequence originates from a human donor in a cohort sampled during active or convalescent COVID-19. The sequenced sample was peripheral blood.

The chain's CDR3 is CASRVGDSPLHF. DNA for the CDR3: TGTGCCAGCAGGGTAGGGGATTCACCCCTCCACTTT. The chain has TRBV7-9 and TRBJ1-6; maybe TRBD1 (5 bases). This CDR3 is built from 12 residues. CDR1 and CDR2 (germline): SEHNR, FQNEAQ (reference sequence). The germline V and J ends were trimmed by 6 bases and 8 bases, with 8 bases remaining between them. Based on the CDR3 plus reference TRBV7-9 and TRBJ1-6, the full variable domain is DTGVSQNPRHKITKRGQNVTFRCDPISEHNRLYWYRQTLGQGPEFLTYFQNEAQLEKSRLLSDRFSAERPKGSFSTLEIQRTEQGDSAMYLCASRVGDSPLHFGNGTRLTVT.